The rows below give T cell receptor beta chains drawn from one sample of a study of cytomegalovirus exposure and HLA in healthy donors. The data were produced by immunoSEQ multiplex PCR, yet TCRdb's version contains in-frame clones alone and is incomplete. Among around 350,000 clones, roughly 89% were seen once, and the ten largest hold over 0.75%. Sequencing input: PBMCs. These receptors all stem from a woman younger than 35 in good health and CMV-seronegative. Both conserved end residues are part of each CDR3. Each record gives: J gene, D gene, V gene, CDR3 length, clone size, CDR3 protein, CDR3 DNA. A D gene is named only where the DNA matches it firmly. Some rows mark clone size as missing; the rest say once, few, many or name a class of expanded clone.

j_call: TRBJ2-2
d_call: .
v_call: TRBV28
cdr3_length: 12
clone_size: .
cdr3_aa: CASSSRTGELFF
cdr3_nt: TGTGCCAGCAGTTCCAGAACCGGGGAGCTGTTTTTT

j_call: TRBJ2-7
d_call: TRBD2
v_call: TRBV11-3
cdr3_length: 16
clone_size: .
cdr3_aa: CASSLLAGAVSYEQYF
cdr3_nt: TGTGCCAGCAGCTTACTAGCGGGAGCCGTTTCCTACGAGCAGTACTTC

j_call: TRBJ2-7
d_call: .
v_call: TRBV30
cdr3_length: 13
clone_size: .
cdr3_aa: CAWSATATYEQYF
cdr3_nt: TGTGCCTGGAGCGCGACAGCTACCTACGAGCAGTACTTC

j_call: TRBJ1-2
d_call: TRBD1
v_call: TRBV28
cdr3_length: 17
clone_size: .
cdr3_aa: CASSLPLGTGGNYGYTF
cdr3_nt: TGTGCCAGCAGTTTACCCCTCGGGACAGGGGGGAACTATGGCTACACCTTC

j_call: TRBJ1-1
d_call: .
v_call: TRBV5-1
cdr3_length: 14
clone_size: .
cdr3_aa: CASSQTATNTEAFF
cdr3_nt: TGCGCCAGCAGTCAGACAGCCACAAACACTGAAGCTTTCTTT

j_call: TRBJ2-7
d_call: TRBD1
v_call: TRBV11-2
cdr3_length: 17
clone_size: .
cdr3_aa: CASSLFGTGASISEQYF
cdr3_nt: TGTGCCAGCAGCTTATTCGGGACAGGGGCATCGATCTCCGAGCAGTACTTC

j_call: TRBJ2-2
d_call: .
v_call: TRBV28
cdr3_length: 14
clone_size: .
cdr3_aa: CASSLFRAAGELFF
cdr3_nt: TGTGCCAGCAGTTTATTCAGGGCCGCTGGGGAGCTGTTTTTT

j_call: TRBJ1-2
d_call: .
v_call: TRBV21-1
cdr3_length: 15
clone_size: .
cdr3_aa: CASSPDLDRERGYTF
cdr3_nt: TGTGCCAGCAGCCCAGATCTGGACCGGGAACGTGGCTACACCTTC

j_call: TRBJ2-7
d_call: .
v_call: TRBV28
cdr3_length: 14
clone_size: .
cdr3_aa: CASRPTTGYYEQYF
cdr3_nt: TGTGCCAGCAGACCAACGACAGGCTACTACGAGCAGTACTTC

j_call: TRBJ1-2
d_call: .
v_call: TRBV2
cdr3_length: 15
clone_size: .
cdr3_aa: CASSEQGGHSYGYTF
cdr3_nt: TGTGCCAGCAGTGAACAAGGGGGACACTCCTATGGCTACACCTTC

j_call: TRBJ2-1
d_call: .
v_call: TRBV25-1
cdr3_length: 15
clone_size: .
cdr3_aa: CASSESGAPHDEQFF
cdr3_nt: TGTGCCAGCAGTGAATCGGGAGCCCCACACGATGAGCAGTTCTTC

j_call: TRBJ1-3
d_call: .
v_call: TRBV15
cdr3_length: 13
clone_size: .
cdr3_aa: CATSRVPGDTIYF
cdr3_nt: TGTGCCACCAGCAGAGTACCCGGGGACACCATATATTTT

j_call: TRBJ1-2
d_call: TRBD1
v_call: TRBV7-9
cdr3_length: 16
clone_size: .
cdr3_aa: CASSLALLTGGDGYTF
cdr3_nt: TGTGCCAGCAGCTTAGCCCTCTTGACAGGGGGTGATGGCTACACCTTC

j_call: TRBJ2-7
d_call: TRBD1
v_call: TRBV15
cdr3_length: 14
clone_size: .
cdr3_aa: CATSMGQTNGEQYF
cdr3_nt: TGTGCCACCAGCATGGGACAGACCAACGGCGAGCAGTACTTC

j_call: TRBJ2-2
d_call: .
v_call: TRBV9
cdr3_length: 17
clone_size: .
cdr3_aa: CASSGIRPGIRSGELFF
cdr3_nt: TGTGCCAGCAGCGGGATCCGCCCAGGAATCCGCTCCGGGGAGCTGTTTTTT

j_call: TRBJ2-1
d_call: .
v_call: TRBV27
cdr3_length: 14
clone_size: .
cdr3_aa: CASSLSGGGGEQFF
cdr3_nt: TGTGCCAGCAGTTTAAGCGGAGGGGGGGGTGAGCAGTTCTTC

j_call: TRBJ1-2
d_call: TRBD1
v_call: TRBV5-4
cdr3_length: 17
clone_size: .
cdr3_aa: CASSFPLGQGDNYGYTF
cdr3_nt: TGTGCCAGCAGCTTCCCATTGGGGCAGGGGGATAACTATGGCTACACCTTC

j_call: TRBJ1-1
d_call: TRBD1
v_call: TRBV19
cdr3_length: 16
clone_size: .
cdr3_aa: CASSIASSTGMAEAFF
cdr3_nt: TGTGCCAGTAGTATTGCCTCCTCGACAGGGATGGCTGAAGCTTTCTTT

j_call: TRBJ1-1
d_call: TRBD1
v_call: TRBV7-2
cdr3_length: 13
clone_size: .
cdr3_aa: CASGTVLNTEAFF
cdr3_nt: TGTGCCAGCGGGACAGTACTGAACACTGAAGCTTTCTTT

j_call: TRBJ1-6
d_call: TRBD1
v_call: TRBV19
cdr3_length: 15
clone_size: once
cdr3_aa: CASSVQGADNSPLHF
cdr3_nt: TGTGCCAGTAGTGTACAGGGGGCGGATAATTCACCCCTCCACTTT

j_call: TRBJ2-7
d_call: TRBD1
v_call: TRBV14
cdr3_length: 14
clone_size: .
cdr3_aa: CASSHSDRVHEQYF
cdr3_nt: TGTGCCAGCAGCCACTCTGACAGGGTCCACGAGCAGTACTTC

j_call: TRBJ2-2
d_call: .
v_call: TRBV5-1
cdr3_length: 16
clone_size: .
cdr3_aa: CASSPAPRGASGELFF
cdr3_nt: TGCGCCAGCAGCCCCGCCCCGCGGGGTGCCTCCGGGGAGCTGTTTTTT

j_call: TRBJ2-7
d_call: .
v_call: TRBV27
cdr3_length: 14
clone_size: .
cdr3_aa: CASRGGGSSYEQYF
cdr3_nt: TGTGCCAGCCGGGGAGGAGGGAGCTCCTACGAGCAGTACTTC

j_call: TRBJ2-2
d_call: .
v_call: TRBV6-7
cdr3_length: 13
clone_size: .
cdr3_aa: CASSSQNTGELFF
cdr3_nt: TGTGCCAGCAGTTCCCAGAACACCGGGGAGCTGTTTTTT

j_call: TRBJ2-7
d_call: TRBD2
v_call: TRBV27
cdr3_length: 18
clone_size: .
cdr3_aa: CASSFTFLAGVKAYEQYF
cdr3_nt: TGTGCCAGCAGTTTCACTTTTCTAGCGGGAGTCAAGGCCTACGAGCAGTACTTC

j_call: TRBJ2-3
d_call: .
v_call: TRBV5-4
cdr3_length: 15
clone_size: .
cdr3_aa: CASSLQLQRTDTQYF
cdr3_nt: TGTGCCAGCAGCTTGCAGCTCCAGCGGACAGATACGCAGTATTTT

j_call: TRBJ2-1
d_call: .
v_call: TRBV30
cdr3_length: 11
clone_size: .
cdr3_aa: CAWSGENEQFF
cdr3_nt: TGTGCCTGGAGTGGGGAGAATGAGCAGTTCTTC

j_call: TRBJ2-5
d_call: .
v_call: TRBV5-4
cdr3_length: 13
clone_size: .
cdr3_aa: CASSFGVEETQYF
cdr3_nt: TGTGCCAGCAGCTTCGGGGTAGAAGAGACCCAGTACTTC

j_call: TRBJ2-7
d_call: TRBD1
v_call: TRBV6-1
cdr3_length: 14
clone_size: few
cdr3_aa: CASRPGQGAYEQYF
cdr3_nt: TGTGCCAGCAGACCGGGACAGGGGGCCTACGAGCAGTACTTC

j_call: TRBJ2-1
d_call: .
v_call: TRBV28
cdr3_length: 12
clone_size: once
cdr3_aa: CASSLRVGEQFF
cdr3_nt: TGTGCCAGCAGCCTGAGGGTAGGTGAGCAGTTCTTC

j_call: TRBJ1-2
d_call: .
v_call: TRBV7-9
cdr3_length: 13
clone_size: .
cdr3_aa: CASSLAQPYGYTF
cdr3_nt: TGTGCCAGCAGCTTAGCACAGCCCTATGGCTACACCTTC

j_call: TRBJ2-7
d_call: .
v_call: TRBV7-9
cdr3_length: 15
clone_size: .
cdr3_aa: CASSLGSGSTYEQYF
cdr3_nt: TGTGCCAGCAGCTTGGGGTCAGGGTCGACCTACGAGCAGTACTTC